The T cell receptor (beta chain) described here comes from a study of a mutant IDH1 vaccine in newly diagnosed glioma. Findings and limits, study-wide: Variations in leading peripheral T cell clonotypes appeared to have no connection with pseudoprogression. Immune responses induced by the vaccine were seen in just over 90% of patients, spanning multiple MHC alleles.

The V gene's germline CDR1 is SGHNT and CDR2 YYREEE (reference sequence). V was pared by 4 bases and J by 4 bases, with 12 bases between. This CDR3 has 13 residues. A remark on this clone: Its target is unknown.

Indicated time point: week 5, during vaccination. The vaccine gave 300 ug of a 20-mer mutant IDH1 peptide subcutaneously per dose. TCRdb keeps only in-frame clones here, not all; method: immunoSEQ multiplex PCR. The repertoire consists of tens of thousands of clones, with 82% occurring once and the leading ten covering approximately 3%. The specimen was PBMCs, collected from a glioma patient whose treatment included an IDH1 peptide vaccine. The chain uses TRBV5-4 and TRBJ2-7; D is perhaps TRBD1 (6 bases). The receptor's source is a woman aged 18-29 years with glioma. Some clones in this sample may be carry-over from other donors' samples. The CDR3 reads CASSPGTIYEQYF. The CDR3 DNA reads TGTGCCAGCAGCCCTGGGACAATATACGAGCAGTACTTC.